Following are 9 T cell receptor beta chains from one sample sequenced in a study of regulatory T cells in long-lasting Graves disease. To make TCR beta libraries, researchers used iRepertoire HTBI primers and Arm-PCR of CDR3 regions. TCRdb re-called the multiplex PCR reads through MiXCR, storing one row per CDR3 protein. The sample comprises about 420,000 distinct CDR3 sequences, over 15% of which are singletons, and about 25% rests with the top ten. Documented time point: newly diagnosed GD, antithyroid drugs for less than 3 months. The authors made the TCR library using RNA they extracted from PBMCs. The same sample was also used in a study of T cells in Graves' hyperthyroidism and ophthalmopathy.

The material sequenced was peripheral blood mononuclear cells (PBMCs), taken at new diagnosis, from a patient treated with antithyroid drugs. These receptors all come from a woman younger than 35 with Graves disease.

The chain employs TRBV9 and TRBJ1-4, with 11 bases lining up with TRBD1. CDR1 SGDLS and CDR2 YYNGEE come from the germline V gene. Unmatched junction bases numbered 15, after V lost 3 bases and J lost 2 bases. The CDR3 is 20 amino acids. The CDR3 bases are TGTGCCAGCAGCGCCCGGACAGGGGGCGCGTCTGCTGGCACTAATGAAAAACTGTTTTTT. It yields the protein CASSARTGGASAGTNEKLFF.

This clonotype was counted at least ten times. The J gene is TRBJ1-2, the V gene TRBV10-3; the D is unclear. The V gene's germline CDR1 is ENHRY and CDR2 SYGVKD. The germline V and J ends were trimmed by 7 bases and 5 bases, with 11 bases remaining between them. The CDR3 has 12 residues. CDR3 nucleotide sequence: TGTGCCATCACCAAGACGGGATATGGCTACACCTTC. It encodes CAITKTGYGYTF.

This chain links TRBV30 with TRBJ2-3, with 9 bases aligning to TRBD1. CDR1 GTSNPN and CDR2 SVGIG come from the germline V gene (reference sequence). V dropped 8 bases and J dropped 3; count of bases not matched to a gene: 12. This CDR3 is built from 15 residues. The CDR3: CASHTRTGVTDTQYF. The CDR3 DNA follows: TGTGCCAGCCATACTAGGACAGGGGTGACAGATACGCAGTATTTT.

This clonotype came up many times. The chain uses TRBV28 and TRBJ2-1; TRBD2 matches 8 bases. Trimming at V came to 2 bases and at J to 6 bases, leaving 6 bases not matched to a gene. Germline V gene lookup returns CDR1 MDHEN and CDR2 SYDVKM. The CDR3 contains 15 residues. DNA for the CDR3: TGTGCCAGCAGTTTAGACGGGAGGGCCGTCAATGAGCAGTTCTTC. Translation gives CASSLDGRAVNEQFF.

This clonotype was counted between two and nine times. The chain has TRBV2 and TRBJ2-7; 8 bases fit TRBD1. This CDR3 has 13 residues. The germline V gene has CDR1 SNHLY and CDR2 FYNNEI. With V trimmed by 6 bases and J by 6 bases, 7 bases remained unmatched. The CDR3 protein is CASSADRGAEQYF. The CDR3 DNA follows: TGTGCCAGCAGCGCCGACAGGGGTGCCGAGCAGTACTTC.

A few counts support this clonotype. The V call is TRBV28, the J call TRBJ1-5; 9 positions match TRBD1. Germline CDR1 and CDR2: MDHEN and SYDVKM. The CDR3 loop spans 15 amino acids. Unmatched junction bases numbered 4, after V lost 5 bases and J lost 2 bases. CDR3 sequence reads: CASSLRDRGNQPQHF. As DNA, the CDR3 is TGTGCCAGCAGTCTCCGGGACAGGGGCAATCAGCCCCAGCATTTT.

At least ten counts were recorded for this clonotype. This CDR3 reads CASSGRTSGYNEQFF. The CDR3 DNA sequence: TGTGCCAGCAGCGGGAGGACTAGCGGCTACAATGAGCAGTTCTTC. The rearrangement uses TRBV7-2 and TRBJ2-1; 10 nucleotides line up with TRBD2. Germline CDR1 reads SGHTA; CDR2 reads FQGNSA. There are 15 residues in the CDR3. V trimming: 5 bases; J trimming: 3 bases; junction bases outside the gene matches: 4.

The chain joins TRBV29-1 to TRBJ2-1, with D unclear. The CDR3 is 13 residues long. Germline loops: CDR1 SQVTM, CDR2 ANQGSEA. The V end lost 4 bases, the J end lost 6 bases, and 13 bases lay between the germline ends. The CDR3 region is CSVVVPVSNEQFF. DNA of the CDR3: TGCAGCGTTGTAGTGCCTGTGAGCAATGAGCAGTTCTTC.

This clonotype appeared many times. J is TRBJ2-1 and V is TRBV6-2 or TRBV6-3, with TRBD2 matching 8 bases. The CDR3 is 16 residues long. The junction had 4 bases not matched to a gene; V was cut back by 0 bases and J by 3 bases. Germline CDR1 reads MNHEY; CDR2 reads SVGEGT. In DNA, the CDR3 is TGTGCCAGCAGTTACTCGGAGCGGGAGCACTACAATGAGCAGTTCTTC. It translates to CASSYSEREHYNEQFF.